This passage covers 2 T cell receptor beta chains from one sample sequenced in a study of CD8+ T cells in alopecia areata. Treatment of the sample: oral pan-JAK inhibitor, 5-10 mg twice daily. Reverse transcribed after extraction, RNA yielded cDNA as the sequencing template. Clones were sequenced by immunoSEQ multiplex PCR, and TCRdb holds only the in-frame ones, with some missing. The data hold about 210,000 clones, with about two fifths observed a single time. Material: CD4+ T cells sorted from blood, obtained at approximately week 30, from a patient treated with tofacitinib. Source of these receptors: a human donor with alopecia areata.

The chain combines TRBV30 with TRBJ2-7; 7 bases match TRBD1. The CDR3 is made up of 14 amino acids. Looked up from germline, CDR1 is GTSNPN and CDR2 is SVGIG (reference sequence). V lost 1 base, J lost 3 bases, and 6 bases stayed unmatched. The CDR3 spells CAWSGPRQGYEQYF. For the CDR3, the DNA is TGTGCCTGGAGTGGCCCCAGACAGGGCTACGAGCAGTACTTC.

In nucleotides, the CDR3 is TGCGCCAGCAGCCATCTTCCCGCCCTAGCGGGACCCTACAATGAGCAGTTCTTC. This encodes CASSHLPALAGPYNEQFF. The chain uses TRBV4-1 and TRBJ2-1, with 9 bases that match TRBD2. The V gene's germline CDR1 is MGHRA and CDR2 YSYEKL. CDR3 length equals 18 residues. The J segment lost 2 bases and the V segment lost 3 bases, leaving 11 bases of the junction unmatched.